The 5 T cell receptor beta chains below come from one sample, sequenced in a study of OX40 agonist ivuxolimab in advanced cancers. Generated by immunoSEQ multiplex PCR, the TCRdb table keeps only in-frame clones and is missing some. The data show around 84,000 clones, roughly 80% seen once. The specimen was CD4+ or CD8+ T cells sorted from blood, collected in a trial of the OX40 agonist ivuxolimab. The receptors derive from an adult with an advanced solid tumor such as melanoma, head and neck, liver or kidney cancer.

This clone was seen more than once but under ten times. J is TRBJ2-5 and V is TRBV4-3; a weak D match, TRBD2 (6 bases). V lost 1 base and J 5 bases, leaving 14 bases between the germline ends. Germline lookup yields CDR1 LGHNA and CDR2 YSLEER. The CDR3 covers 15 residues. CDR3 residues: CASSQGAGMSETQYF. CDR3 bases: TGCGCCAGCAGCCAAGGTGCGGGGATGAGCGAGACCCAGTACTTC.

The chain recombines TRBV6-5 with TRBJ2-7; TRBD1 or TRBD2 may be the D gene (5 bases each). The V and J ends lost 2 bases and 4 bases respectively, with 18 bases between them. The CDR3 spans 16 residues. CDR1 is MNHEY and CDR2 is SVGAGI in the germline V gene. The chain's CDR3 is CASSYARGSLSYEQYF. The CDR3 region has the DNA TGTGCCAGCAGTTACGCACGGGGCTCACTGAGTTACGAGCAGTACTTC.

The V gene is TRBV30, the J gene TRBJ2-7, with TRBD2 matching 10 bases. Trimming removed 6 bases from V and 4 bases from J; junction bases left unmatched: 6. This CDR3 contains 13 residues. The germline CDR1 and CDR2 sequences are GTSNPN and SVGIG (reference sequence). The chain's CDR3 is CACQRGGGYEQYF. As DNA, the CDR3 is TGTGCCTGCCAGCGGGGGGGCGGGTACGAGCAGTACTTC.

Comments on this clone: One end of the junction fails to match germline, which may point to a read error. This sequence joins TRBV29-1 and TRBJ2-3, with D perhaps matching TRBD1 (6 bases). Germline CDR1 and CDR2: SQVTM and ANQGSEA. The CDR3 length is 14 residues. CDR3: CSASPGEVTDAQYF. The CDR3 coding sequence is TGCAGCGCCTCACCAGGGGAAGTCACAGATGCGCAGTATTTT.

The V gene is TRBV29-1, the J gene TRBJ2-1; D unclear. Deletions cut 1 base from V and 9 bases from J, with 10 bases between. Germline V gene lookup returns CDR1 SQVTM and CDR2 ANQGSEA. The CDR3 sequence is 12 residues long. The CDR3 is CSVEVTWGEQFF. The CDR3 nucleotides read TGCAGCGTTGAAGTGACGTGGGGTGAGCAGTTCTTC.